The TCR beta chain described here comes from a study of blood T cell repertoires in COVID-19. Germline CDR1 GTSNPN, CDR2 SVGIG (reference sequence). The CDR3 loop spans 14 amino acids. The V and J ends lost 3 bases and 5 bases respectively, with 14 bases between them. Sequenced by immunoSEQ multiplex PCR; TCRdb stores in-frame clones only, minus some. The sample includes approximately 320,000 clones, 70% to 90% seen only once; the top ten take approximately 7.9%. The sequenced sample was peripheral blood. The chain combines TRBV30 with TRBJ1-5, with no clear D. This TCR was sampled from a human donor in a cohort sampled during active COVID-19. CDR3 sequence: CAWRNAGGHQPQHF. As DNA, the CDR3 is TGTGCCTGGAGAAATGCGGGAGGCCATCAGCCCCAGCATTTT.